A selection of T cell receptor beta chains follows, all from one sample in a study of response to subunit inactivated influenza vaccine. In TCRdb, the RT-PCR reads were re-called with MiXCR into one record per CDR3 protein. The sample yields roughly 650,000 distinct CDR3 sequences, about 14% seen once. The sample was PBMCs from blood, taken 14 to 15 days before vaccination. These receptors all stem from a man aged 50 or older who received an inactivated influenza vaccine. Both conserved end residues are part of each CDR3. A D gene is named only where the DNA matches it firmly. Rows may omit the clone size; those that give it use once, few, many or a size class.

>TRBV20-1|TRBD2|-|TRBJ2-2
CSAREAGRVTTGELFF
TGCAGTGCTAGAGAGGCCGGGAGGGTGACCACCGGGGAGCTGTTTTTT
>TRBV20-1|-|-|TRBJ1-1
CSAREGADTNTEAFF
TGCAGTGCTAGAGAAGGGGCGGATACGAACACTGAAGCTTTCTTT
>TRBV20-1|TRBD1|-|TRBJ2-5
CSATTHRGSQETQYF
TGCAGTGCTACTACTCACAGGGGGAGCCAAGAGACCCAGTACTTC
>TRBV7-2|-|-|TRBJ2-3
CASSLQSVLTDTQYF
TGTGCCAGCAGCTTGCAGTCAGTGTTGACAGATACGCAGTATTTT
>TRBV3-1|-|-|TRBJ2-2
CASSPRLLLTATTGELFF
TGTGCCAGCAGCCCGCGACTCCTTTTGACAGCTACCACCGGGGAGCTGTTTTTT
>TRBV7-8|TRBD1|few|TRBJ1-1
CASSLSTGARINTEAFF
TGTGCCAGCAGCTTATCCACAGGGGCCCGGATTAACACTGAAGCTTTCTTT
>TRBV7-2|TRBD1|-|TRBJ2-7
CASSSYGTGNYEQYF
TGTGCCAGCAGTTCCTACGGGACAGGGAACTACGAGCAGTACTTC
>TRBV28|-|many|TRBJ2-3
CASSKGRNTDTQYF
TGTGCCAGCAGTAAGGGACGAAACACAGATACGCAGTATTTT
>TRBV18|-|few|TRBJ2-6
CASSHLGGQGTGANVLTF
TGTGCCAGCTCACACCTTGGTGGGCAGGGCACTGGGGCCAACGTCCTGACTTTC
>TRBV24-1|TRBD1|few|TRBJ1-2
CATSEPGTGGGYTF
TGTGCCACCAGTGAACCCGGGACAGGGGGCGGCTACACCTTC
>TRBV5-1|-|-|TRBJ2-6
CASSPYRESGANVLTF
TGCGCCAGCAGCCCCTACAGGGAATCTGGGGCCAACGTCCTGACTTTC
>TRBV4-3|-|-|TRBJ2-1
CVSSRPGTHNEQFF
TGCGTCAGCAGCCGACCCGGGACCCACAATGAGCAGTTCTTC
>TRBV7-2|-|few|TRBJ1-2
CASRIITRDYGYTF
TGTGCCAGCAGGATAATCACCAGGGACTATGGCTACACCTTC
>TRBV25-1|TRBD2|once|TRBJ2-6
CASSPSGGGANVLTF
TGTGCCAGCAGTCCCTCGGGGGGTGGGGCCAACGTCCTGACTTTC
>TRBV28|TRBD2|few|TRBJ2-2
CASSLIGLAGGIGELFF
TGTGCCAGCAGTTTGATAGGACTAGCGGGAGGGATCGGGGAGCTGTTTTTT
>TRBV18|-|few|TRBJ2-1
CASSPRSGDRTYNEQFF
TGTGCCAGCTCACCTCGTTCAGGGGATCGGACCTACAATGAGCAGTTCTTC
>TRBV11-2|TRBD1|many|TRBJ2-1
CASSVDRGLYNEQFF
TGTGCCAGCAGCGTAGACAGGGGGCTTTACAATGAGCAGTTCTTC
>TRBV5-1|TRBD1|-|TRBJ1-4
CASSRDRGRPDEKLFF
TGCGCCAGCAGTCGGGACAGGGGGCGCCCCGATGAAAAACTGTTTTTT
>TRBV20-1|TRBD1|few|TRBJ2-3
CSAFPGDRRTDTQYF
TGCAGTGCCTTCCCCGGGGACAGGAGGACAGATACGCAGTATTTT
>TRBV3-1|-|few|TRBJ2-7
CASSPSRLSISYEQYF
TGTGCCAGCAGCCCGTCACGCTTATCTATCTCCTACGAGCAGTACTTC
>TRBV29-1|TRBD1|few|TRBJ2-7
CSVEFRGQVYEQYF
TGCAGCGTTGAGTTCAGGGGGCAAGTCTACGAGCAGTACTTC
>TRBV23-1|TRBD1|-|TRBJ1-5
CASSPPGGKSNQPQHF
TGCGCCAGCAGTCCCCCAGGGGGTAAAAGCAATCAGCCCCAGCATTTT